This is a list of T cell receptor beta chains from one sample in a study of T cell responses to AZD1222 COVID-19 vaccine. TCRdb's copy holds only in-frame clones and misses some; the assay was immunoSEQ multiplex PCR. The sample yields around 80,000 clones, approximately 85% seen once. The input for sequencing was peripheral blood, taken 28 days after the second AZD1222 dose. Every receptor here comes from an adult who received the AZD1222 COVID-19 vaccine. The CDR3 runs from the conserved cysteine through the conserved F or W. The D gene is left open where the match is weak. Clone size is given for some rows only: seen once, a few or many times, or a class if the clone is expanded.

>TRBJ2-1|NA|16|NA|TRBV27
CASSPAGRVVANEQFF
TGTGCCAGCAGTCCAGCGGGCAGGGTCGTGGCCAATGAGCAGTTCTTC
>TRBJ1-2|NA|14|NA|TRBV19
CASSPQGTGYGYTF
TGTGCCAGTTCCCCTCAGGGTACAGGCTATGGCTACACCTTC
>TRBJ2-3|TRBD2|16|NA|TRBV9
CASSTKAGGPTDTQYF
TGTGCCAGCAGTACAAAAGCGGGGGGGCCCACAGATACGCAGTATTTT
>TRBJ2-7|TRBD1|14|NA|TRBV19
CASARTGGSYEQYF
TGTGCCAGTGCTAGGACAGGAGGCTCCTACGAGCAGTACTTC
>TRBJ1-2|NA|12|NA|TRBV11-2
CASSLTGIGYTF
TGTGCCAGCAGCTTAACCGGGATTGGCTACACCTTC
>TRBJ2-4|NA|14|NA|TRBV28
CASSSRVGQNIQYF
TGTGCCAGCAGTTCCCGTGTAGGGCAAAACATTCAGTACTTC
>TRBJ2-7|NA|12|NA|TRBV5-1
CASSLVGSEQYF
TGCGCCAGCAGCTTGGTAGGGTCCGAGCAGTACTTC
>TRBJ1-1|TRBD1|14|NA|TRBV9
CASSRQGMGTEAFF
TGTGCCAGCAGCAGACAGGGTATGGGCACTGAAGCTTTCTTT
>TRBJ1-1|NA|16|NA|TRBV7-8
CASSFGQGHGADLAFF
TGTGCCAGCAGCTTCGGGCAGGGGCACGGTGCTGACCTAGCTTTCTTT
>TRBJ2-2|TRBD2|15|NA|TRBV11-2
CASSLRGGVAGELFF
TGTGCCAGCAGCTTAAGGGGAGGGGTGGCCGGGGAGCTGTTTTTT
>TRBJ2-7|NA|11|NA|TRBV12-3/TRBV12-4
CASSLGGQQYF
TGTGCCAGCAGTTTAGGGGGACAGCAGTACTTC
>TRBJ1-6|TRBD1|15|once|TRBV7-2
CASSSRQGVGSPLHF
TGTGCCAGCAGCTCCCGACAGGGCGTCGGTTCACCCCTCCACTTT
>TRBJ1-1|NA|15|NA|TRBV5-1
CASSFVGLVATEAFF
TGCGCCAGCAGCTTTGTAGGGTTAGTAGCCACTGAAGCTTTCTTT
>TRBJ1-1|TRBD1|21|NA|TRBV7-9
CASTSLINTRTGTGRIGEAFF
TGTGCCAGCACCAGCCTAATCAACACCAGAACCGGGACAGGGAGAATAGGTGAAGCTTTCTTT
>TRBJ2-3|NA|24|once|TRBV29-1
CSVDKFEYGPTSEITGLSTDTQYF
TGCAGCGTTGATAAATTTGAGTATGGGCCTACTTCAGAGATAACAGGGCTTAGCACAGATACGCAGTATTTT
>TRBJ1-1|NA|15|NA|TRBV29-1
CSVRHGQRFENEAFF
TGCAGCGTCCGACACGGACAGAGGTTTGAGAATGAAGCTTTCTTT
>TRBJ1-2|NA|15|few|TRBV30
CAWSLTSGGTYGYTF
TGTGCCTGGAGTTTAACCTCCGGGGGTACCTATGGCTACACCTTC
>TRBJ2-6|TRBD1|16|NA|TRBV27
CASSPQGAPGANVLTF
TGTGCCAGCAGTCCCCAGGGGGCGCCCGGGGCCAACGTCCTGACTTTC
>TRBJ1-2|TRBD1|15|NA|TRBV9
CASSVAGQAGYGYTF
TGTGCCAGCAGCGTAGCGGGACAGGCGGGCTATGGCTACACCTTC
>TRBJ1-3|NA|13|NA|TRBV3-1/TRBV3-2
CASSQTFENTIYF
TGTGCCAGCAGCCAAACCTTTGAAAACACCATATATTTT
>TRBJ2-7|NA|15|NA|TRBV18
CASSPRTAMTYEQYF
TGTGCCAGCTCACCTCGGACAGCGATGACCTACGAGCAGTACTTC
>TRBJ1-2|NA|13|NA|TRBV27
CASSQGPANGYTF
TGTGCCAGCAGCCAGGGACCGGCAAATGGCTACACCTTC
>TRBJ1-5|TRBD1|15|few|TRBV19
CASSLTGESNQPQHF
TGTGCCAGTAGTTTGACAGGGGAAAGCAATCAGCCCCAGCATTTT
>TRBJ2-2|TRBD2|15|NA|TRBV28
CASIVGGEWSGELFF
TGTGCCAGCATCGTTGGGGGGGAATGGTCCGGGGAGCTGTTTTTT
>TRBJ2-3|NA|15|NA|TRBV10-2
CASSGNGASTDTQYF
TGCGCCAGCAGTGGGAACGGGGCTAGCACAGATACGCAGTATTTT
>TRBJ2-2|TRBD1|13|NA|TRBV28
CASRGLDTGELFF
TGTGCCAGTAGGGGGCTCGACACCGGGGAGCTGTTTTTT
>TRBJ1-5|TRBD1|15|NA|TRBV27
CASRLQGTINQPQHF
TGTGCCAGCAGGCTACAGGGGACGATAAATCAGCCCCAGCATTTT
>TRBJ2-5|TRBD2|16|few|TRBV3-1/TRBV3-2
CASSPSGGARGETQYF
TGTGCCAGCAGCCCTAGCGGGGGAGCCCGGGGAGAGACCCAGTACTTC
>TRBJ2-7|TRBD1|13|few|TRBV5-6
CASSLLTGFGQYF
TGTGCCAGCAGCTTACTGACAGGGTTCGGGCAGTACTTC
>TRBJ2-5|TRBD1|16|NA|TRBV5-1
CASSPGWDRHQETQYF
TGCGCCAGCAGCCCGGGATGGGACAGGCATCAAGAGACCCAGTACTTC
>TRBJ1-6|TRBD1|15|NA|TRBV27
CASSLSGQGYSPLHF
TGTGCCAGCAGTTTATCGGGACAGGGGTATTCACCCCTCCACTTT
>TRBJ1-1|TRBD1|16|NA|TRBV27
CASSLYWGQGLVLAFF
TGTGCCAGCAGTTTATATTGGGGACAGGGATTAGTATTGGCTTTCTTT
>TRBJ1-1|NA|15|few|TRBV6-5
CASSSVTGLNTEAFF
TGTGCCAGCAGTTCCGTAACAGGGTTGAACACTGAAGCTTTCTTT
>TRBJ2-7|NA|14|few|TRBV2
CASRTPGDHYEQYF
TGTGCCAGCAGGACCCCGGGCGACCACTACGAGCAGTACTTC
>TRBJ1-5|NA|16|NA|TRBV5-1
CASSLFRDNYNQPQHF
TGCGCCAGCAGCTTGTTTAGGGACAATTACAATCAGCCCCAGCATTTT
>TRBJ2-6|NA|14|NA|TRBV7-2
CASSTTSGANVLTF
TGTGCCAGCAGCACTACCTCTGGGGCCAACGTCCTGACTTTC
>TRBJ1-5|NA|15|NA|TRBV7-2
CASSLESGGAQPQHF
TGTGCCAGCAGCTTAGAATCGGGCGGAGCTCAGCCCCAGCATTTT
>TRBJ2-3|TRBD1|14|NA|TRBV25-1
CASSRTGNLDTQYF
TGTGCCAGCAGTAGGACAGGGAATTTGGATACGCAGTATTTT
>TRBJ2-3|NA|15|NA|TRBV9
CASSLGGAATDTQYF
TGTGCCAGCAGCCTGGGGGGGGCTGCGACAGATACGCAGTATTTT
>TRBJ2-5|NA|17|few|TRBV9
CASSVTGTRGDQETQYF
TGTGCCAGCAGCGTAACGGGGACCAGGGGAGACCAAGAGACCCAGTACTTC
>TRBJ1-1|TRBD1|15|NA|TRBV6-5
CASSQTGGWGTEAFF
TGTGCCAGCAGTCAAACAGGGGGCTGGGGCACTGAAGCTTTCTTT